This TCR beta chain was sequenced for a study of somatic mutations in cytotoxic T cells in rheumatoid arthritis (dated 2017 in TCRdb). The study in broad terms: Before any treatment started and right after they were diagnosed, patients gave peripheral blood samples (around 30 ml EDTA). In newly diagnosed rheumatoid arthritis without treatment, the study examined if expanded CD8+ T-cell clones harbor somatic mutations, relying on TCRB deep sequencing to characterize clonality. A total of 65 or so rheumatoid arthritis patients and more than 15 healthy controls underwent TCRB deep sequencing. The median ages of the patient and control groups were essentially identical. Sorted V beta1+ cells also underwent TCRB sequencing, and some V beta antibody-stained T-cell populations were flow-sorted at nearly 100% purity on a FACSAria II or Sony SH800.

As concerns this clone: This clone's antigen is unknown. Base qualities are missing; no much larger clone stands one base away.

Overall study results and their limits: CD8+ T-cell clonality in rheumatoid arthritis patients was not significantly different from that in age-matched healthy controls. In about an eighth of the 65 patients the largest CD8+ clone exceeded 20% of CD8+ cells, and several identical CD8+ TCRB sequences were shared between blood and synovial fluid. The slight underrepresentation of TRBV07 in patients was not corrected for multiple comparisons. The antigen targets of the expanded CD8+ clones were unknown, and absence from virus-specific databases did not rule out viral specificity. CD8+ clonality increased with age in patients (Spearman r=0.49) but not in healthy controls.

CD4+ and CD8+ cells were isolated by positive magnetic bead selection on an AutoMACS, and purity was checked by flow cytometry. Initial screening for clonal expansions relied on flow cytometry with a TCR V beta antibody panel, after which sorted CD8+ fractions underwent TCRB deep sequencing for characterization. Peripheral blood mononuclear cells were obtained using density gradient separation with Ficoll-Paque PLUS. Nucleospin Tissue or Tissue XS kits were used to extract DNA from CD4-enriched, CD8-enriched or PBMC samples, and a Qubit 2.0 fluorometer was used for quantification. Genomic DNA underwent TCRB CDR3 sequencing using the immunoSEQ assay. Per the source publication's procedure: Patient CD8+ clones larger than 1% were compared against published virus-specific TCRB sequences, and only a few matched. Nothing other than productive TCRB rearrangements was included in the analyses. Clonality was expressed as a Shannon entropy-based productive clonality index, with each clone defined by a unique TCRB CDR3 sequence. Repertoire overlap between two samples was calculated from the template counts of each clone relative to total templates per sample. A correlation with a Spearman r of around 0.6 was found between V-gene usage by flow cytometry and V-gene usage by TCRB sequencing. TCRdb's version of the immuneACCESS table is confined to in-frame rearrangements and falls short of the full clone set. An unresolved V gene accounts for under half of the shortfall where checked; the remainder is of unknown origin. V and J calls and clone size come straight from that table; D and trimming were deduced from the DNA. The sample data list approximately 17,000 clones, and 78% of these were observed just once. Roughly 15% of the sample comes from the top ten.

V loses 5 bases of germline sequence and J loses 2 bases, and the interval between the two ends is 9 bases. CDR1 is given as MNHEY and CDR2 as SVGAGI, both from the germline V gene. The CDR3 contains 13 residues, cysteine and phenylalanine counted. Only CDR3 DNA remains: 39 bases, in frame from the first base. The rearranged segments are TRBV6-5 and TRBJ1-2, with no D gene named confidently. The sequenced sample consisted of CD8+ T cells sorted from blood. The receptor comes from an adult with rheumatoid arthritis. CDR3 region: CASSPQTNYGYTF. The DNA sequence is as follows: TGTGCCAGCAGTCCCCAGACCAACTATGGCTACACCTTC.